The rows below give T cell receptor beta chains drawn from one sample of a study of blood T cells in healthy people across ages. From the 5' RACE reads, TCRdb called clonotypes with MiXCR, one entry per CDR3 protein. Altogether about 1.4 million distinct CDR3 sequences are present, almost 60% being singletons, with the ten largest covering 5.5% to 8%. Sequencing was performed on blood. The receptor set was obtained from a man aged 18 to 29 in good health. CDR3s include the opening cysteine and the closing phenylalanine or tryptophan. A D gene is named only where the DNA matches it firmly. The size entry is marked missing in some rows and otherwise reads once, few, many or a size class.

J: TRBJ2-3
D: TRBD2
size: once
V: TRBV10-1
DNA: TGCGCCCCCGGGGGGGATACGCAGTATTTT
CDR3: CAPGGDTQYF

J: TRBJ1-1
D: .
size: .
V: TRBV4-2
DNA: TGTGCCAGTAGCCCAGAGACGGGTAATGGGGCTTTCTTT
CDR3: CASSPETGNGAFF

J: TRBJ2-7
D: TRBD2
size: few
V: TRBV7-9
DNA: TGTGCCAGCAGCCGGGGGGTCGAAGGGTTCCGCGAGCAGTACTTC
CDR3: CASSRGVEGFREQYF

J: TRBJ2-7
D: TRBD2
size: .
V: TRBV12-3/TRBV12-4
DNA: TGTGCCAGCAGGGAAAGCGGGAGCTCTCCCTACGAGCAGTACTTC
CDR3: CASRESGSSPYEQYF

J: TRBJ2-3
D: .
size: .
V: TRBV20-1
DNA: TGCAGTTCACCTCCAATGGGAGATACGCAGTATTTT
CDR3: CSSPPMGDTQYF

J: TRBJ1-1
D: .
size: .
V: TRBV7-2
DNA: TGTGCCAGCAGCTTAGTGGCCCAGGAAGCTTTCTTT
CDR3: CASSLVAQEAFF

J: TRBJ2-1
D: TRBD2
size: .
V: TRBV5-1
DNA: TGCGCCAGCAGCTCAGGACTAGCGGGGGGAGTCACCTACAATGAGCAGTTCTTC
CDR3: CASSSGLAGGVTYNEQFF

J: TRBJ1-2
D: .
size: .
V: TRBV29-1
DNA: TGCAGCGTCAGGGGTATTCGGGGGGGAGAGCGAGTCTATGGCTACACCTTC
CDR3: CSVRGIRGGERVYGYTF

J: TRBJ2-5
D: .
size: .
V: TRBV5-6
DNA: TGTGCCAGCAGCTTGATGACCGGGGAGACCCAGTACTTC
CDR3: CASSLMTGETQYF

J: TRBJ1-5
D: .
size: few
V: TRBV6-2/TRBV6-3
DNA: TGTGCCAGCAGTTACTATTTGCTACGGGTTGAGGGCAATCAGCCCCAGCATTTT
CDR3: CASSYYLLRVEGNQPQHF

J: TRBJ2-4
D: TRBD2
size: .
V: TRBV4-1
DNA: TGCGCCAGCAGCACTACTTTTTGGACTAGCGGGAGTGGGGATATAGCCAAAAACATTCAGTACTTC
CDR3: CASSTTFWTSGSGDIAKNIQYF

J: TRBJ2-7
D: .
size: .
V: TRBV4-1
DNA: TGCGCCAGCAGCCAAGATCTGGGTGATGGGCAGTACTTC
CDR3: CASSQDLGDGQYF

J: TRBJ1-2
D: .
size: .
V: TRBV18
DNA: TGTGCCAGCTCACCTTCAAATGGCTACACCTTC
CDR3: CASSPSNGYTF

J: TRBJ2-1
D: .
size: .
V: TRBV7-2
DNA: TGTGCCAGCAGCCCCGGGCCACGCCAAGAGACCCAGTTCTTC
CDR3: CASSPGPRQETQFF

J: TRBJ2-3
D: .
size: .
V: TRBV30
DNA: TGTGCCTGGATGGTAGGGGGGTTGAGCACAGATACGCAGTATTTT
CDR3: CAWMVGGLSTDTQYF

J: TRBJ1-5
D: .
size: few
V: TRBV7-2
DNA: TGTGCCAGCAGCTTAGCGCATCAGCCCCAGCATTTT
CDR3: CASSLAHQPQHF

J: TRBJ1-2
D: .
size: .
V: TRBV6-1
DNA: TGTGCCAGCAGTGAGCTGGGAATGAACTATGGCTACACCTTC
CDR3: CASSELGMNYGYTF

J: TRBJ2-5
D: .
size: .
V: TRBV3-1
DNA: TGTGCCAGCAGCCAAGCGGCGCGAATGGAGACCCAGTACTTC
CDR3: CASSQAARMETQYF

J: TRBJ2-7
D: .
size: .
V: TRBV3-1
DNA: TGTGCCAGCAAGTCGGGCGGGCTTCCCTACGAGCAGTACTTC
CDR3: CASKSGGLPYEQYF

J: TRBJ1-4
D: .
size: few
V: TRBV20-1
DNA: TGCAGTGCTGAAGACGGAACTGAAAAACTGTTTTTT
CDR3: CSAEDGTEKLFF

J: TRBJ2-7
D: .
size: .
V: TRBV5-1
DNA: TGCGCCAGCAGCTTGGTGCAGGGTGGAAGAAACGAGCAGTACTTC
CDR3: CASSLVQGGRNEQYF

J: TRBJ2-1
D: .
size: .
V: TRBV5-1
DNA: TGCGCCAGCAGCTTGGGGACTGACGGCGATGAGCAGTTCTTC
CDR3: CASSLGTDGDEQFF

J: TRBJ2-5
D: TRBD2
size: .
V: TRBV15
DNA: TGTGCCACCAGCAGTAGCGGGGGCGCGAAACTAGAGACCCAGTACTTC
CDR3: CATSSSGGAKLETQYF

J: TRBJ2-7
D: TRBD2
size: few
V: TRBV4-2
DNA: TGTGCCAGCAGCCCGGGGACTATTCCTTCCGAGCAGTACTTC
CDR3: CASSPGTIPSEQYF

J: TRBJ2-3
D: TRBD2
size: few
V: TRBV3-1
DNA: TGTGCCAGCAGCCAAGGAGTAGCGGGTAGCACAGATACGCAGTATTTT
CDR3: CASSQGVAGSTDTQYF

J: TRBJ1-2
D: .
size: few
V: TRBV7-9
DNA: TGTGCCAGCAGCGACTGGGACAAGAACTATGGCTACACCTTC
CDR3: CASSDWDKNYGYTF

J: TRBJ2-1
D: TRBD1
size: .
V: TRBV29-1
DNA: TGCAGCGTTGAACAGGGACAGGTGGTCAATGAGCAGTTCTTC
CDR3: CSVEQGQVVNEQFF

J: TRBJ1-2
D: .
size: .
V: TRBV4-2
DNA: TGTGCCAGCAGCCAAGATCTGGAGGGAGGCATCCTAGGCACCCTTCTCTATGGCTACACCTTC
CDR3: CASSQDLEGGILGTLLYGYTF

J: TRBJ2-7
D: .
size: few
V: TRBV10-3
DNA: TGTGCCATTCGAGGGGAGGATAACAATGAGCAGTACTTC
CDR3: CAIRGEDNNEQYF

J: TRBJ1-2
D: .
size: few
V: TRBV29-1
DNA: TGCAGCGTTGGGTCCACCGACTATGGCTACACCTTC
CDR3: CSVGSTDYGYTF

J: TRBJ1-2
D: .
size: .
V: TRBV20-1
DNA: TGCAGTGCTAGCAGTCCCTACACCTTC
CDR3: CSASSPYTF

J: TRBJ1-1
D: .
size: once
V: TRBV27
DNA: TGTGCCAGTGGGGGGCGGAGTGAAGCTTTCTTT
CDR3: CASGGRSEAFF

J: TRBJ1-3
D: .
size: once
V: TRBV20-1
DNA: TGCAGTGCCCGGCGTGTTCCTGGAAACACCATATATTTT
CDR3: CSARRVPGNTIYF

J: TRBJ2-5
D: TRBD1
size: .
V: TRBV27
DNA: TGTGCCAGCAGTGGGCAGGGGGCATGGGGCGAGCGGTACTTC
CDR3: CASSGQGAWGERYF

J: TRBJ2-1
D: .
size: .
V: TRBV6-2/TRBV6-3
DNA: TGTGCCAGCAGTTACCAAAACACAGGTAACAATGAGCAGTTCTTC
CDR3: CASSYQNTGNNEQFF

J: TRBJ2-4
D: .
size: .
V: TRBV24-1
DNA: TGTGCCACCAGTGAAACCGGGTCAAACATTCAGTACTTC
CDR3: CATSETGSNIQYF